The clone carrying this T cell receptor beta chain was detected only once. Its antigen is not identified. The junction departs from the called germline gene at one end, perhaps through a read error. Libraries of TCR beta came from iRepertoire HTBI primers plus Arm-PCR of CDR3 regions. TCRdb processed the multiplex PCR reads anew with MiXCR; each CDR3 protein has one entry. This sample has around 400,000 distinct CDR3 sequences, with 23% found just once. Germline assignment: CDR1 SEHNR and CDR2 FQNEAQ (reference sequence). The CDR3 has 17 residues. The sample comes from a study of regulatory T cells in long-lasting Graves disease. Findings and limits, study-wide: Newly diagnosed Graves' patients exceeded persistent ones in TCR diversity. TRBV28, TRBJ1-2 and TRBJ2-5 were favored in persistent disease.

Time point reported: persistent/refractory GD, antithyroid drugs over 5 years with positive TRAb. Construction of the TCR library relied on RNA isolated from PBMCs. The EDTA tubes were filled with around 8.5 milliliters of drawn peripheral blood. V is TRBV7-9 and J is TRBJ2-2; TRBD2 matches 12 bases. The receptor's source is a female donor with Graves disease. Sample: peripheral blood mononuclear cells (PBMCs), taken when the disease was refractory, from a patient treated with antithyroid drugs. In DNA, the CDR3 is TGTGCCAGCAGCCGACTAGCGGGAGCTCTCGGCACCGGGGAGCTGCTTTTT. This translates into CASSRLAGALGTGELLF.